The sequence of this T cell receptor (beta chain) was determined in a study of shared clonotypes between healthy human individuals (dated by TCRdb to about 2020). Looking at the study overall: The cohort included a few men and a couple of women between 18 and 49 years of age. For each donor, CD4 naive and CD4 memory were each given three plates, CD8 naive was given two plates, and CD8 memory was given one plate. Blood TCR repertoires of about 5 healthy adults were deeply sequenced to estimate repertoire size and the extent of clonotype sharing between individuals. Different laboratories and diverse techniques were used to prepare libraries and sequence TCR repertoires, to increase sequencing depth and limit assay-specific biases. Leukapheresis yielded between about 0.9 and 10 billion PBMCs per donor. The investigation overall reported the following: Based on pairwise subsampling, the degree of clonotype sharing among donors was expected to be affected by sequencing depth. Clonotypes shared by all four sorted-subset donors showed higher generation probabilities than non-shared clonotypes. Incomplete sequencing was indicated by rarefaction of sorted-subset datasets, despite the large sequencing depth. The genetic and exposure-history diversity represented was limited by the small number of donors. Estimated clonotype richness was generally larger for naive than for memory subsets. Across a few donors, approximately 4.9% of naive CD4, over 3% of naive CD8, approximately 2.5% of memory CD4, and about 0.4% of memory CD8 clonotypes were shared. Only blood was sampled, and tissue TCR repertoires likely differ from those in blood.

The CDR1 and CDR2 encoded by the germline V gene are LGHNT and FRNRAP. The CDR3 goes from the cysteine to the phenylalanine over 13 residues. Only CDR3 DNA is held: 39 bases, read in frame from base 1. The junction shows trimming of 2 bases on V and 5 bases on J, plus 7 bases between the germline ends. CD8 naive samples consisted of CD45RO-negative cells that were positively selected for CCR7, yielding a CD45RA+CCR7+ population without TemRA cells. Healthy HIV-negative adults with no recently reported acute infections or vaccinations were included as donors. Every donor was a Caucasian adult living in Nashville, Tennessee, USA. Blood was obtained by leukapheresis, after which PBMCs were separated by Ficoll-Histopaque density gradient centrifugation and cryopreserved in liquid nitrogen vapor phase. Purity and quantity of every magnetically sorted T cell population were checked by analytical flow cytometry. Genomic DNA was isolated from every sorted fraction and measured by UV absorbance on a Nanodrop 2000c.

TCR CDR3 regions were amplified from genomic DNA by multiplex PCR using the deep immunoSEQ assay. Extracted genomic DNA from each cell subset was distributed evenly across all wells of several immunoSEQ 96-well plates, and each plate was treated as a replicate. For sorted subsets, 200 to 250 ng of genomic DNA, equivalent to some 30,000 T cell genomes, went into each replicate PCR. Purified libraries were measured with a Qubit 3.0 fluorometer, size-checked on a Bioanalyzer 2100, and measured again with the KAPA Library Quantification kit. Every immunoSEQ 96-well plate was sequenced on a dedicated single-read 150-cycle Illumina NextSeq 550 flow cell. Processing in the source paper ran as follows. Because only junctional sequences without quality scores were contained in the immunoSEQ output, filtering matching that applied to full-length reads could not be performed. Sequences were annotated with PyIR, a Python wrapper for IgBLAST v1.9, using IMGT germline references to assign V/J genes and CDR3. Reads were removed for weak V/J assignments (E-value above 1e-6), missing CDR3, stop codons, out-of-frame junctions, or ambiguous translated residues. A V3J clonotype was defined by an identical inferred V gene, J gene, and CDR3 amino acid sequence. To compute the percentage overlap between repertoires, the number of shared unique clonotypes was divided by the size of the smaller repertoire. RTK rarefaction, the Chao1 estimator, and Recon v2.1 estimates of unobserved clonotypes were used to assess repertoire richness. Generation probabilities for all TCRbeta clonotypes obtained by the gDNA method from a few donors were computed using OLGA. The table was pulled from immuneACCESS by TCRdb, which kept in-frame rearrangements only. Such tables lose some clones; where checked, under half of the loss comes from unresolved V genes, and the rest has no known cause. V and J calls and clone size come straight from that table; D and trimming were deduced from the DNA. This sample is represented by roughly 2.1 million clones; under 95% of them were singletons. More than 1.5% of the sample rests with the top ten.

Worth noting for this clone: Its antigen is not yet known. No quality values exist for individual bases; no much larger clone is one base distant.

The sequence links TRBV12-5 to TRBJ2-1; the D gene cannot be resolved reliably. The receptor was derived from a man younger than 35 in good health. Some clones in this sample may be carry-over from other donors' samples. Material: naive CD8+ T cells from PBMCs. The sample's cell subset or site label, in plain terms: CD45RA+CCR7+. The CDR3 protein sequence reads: CASGLYSHNEQFF. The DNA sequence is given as TGTGCTAGTGGTTTGTACAGCCACAATGAGCAGTTCTTC.